The TCR beta chain described here comes from a study of cytomegalovirus exposure and HLA in healthy donors. Study-wide results and caveats: According to the study, roughly 160 TCR beta chains were cytomegalovirus-associated. In vitro confirmation showed a few CMV-associated chains to be CMV antigen specific.

Concerning this clone itself: The antigen remains unidentified.

Using immunoSEQ multiplex PCR, the repertoire was profiled, and TCRdb retains in-frame clones only, with some absent. The sample records 110,000 to 150,000 clones, roughly 93% being singletons. The source of this sequence is a man between 18 and 35 years old in good health and CMV-seropositive. Material for sequencing was PBMCs.

The CDR3, as DNA: TGTGCCAGCAGCCAAGGCCTAGCGGGGGGCTCCTACGAGCAGTACTTC. This codes for CASSQGLAGGSYEQYF. This chain connects TRBV4-2 to TRBJ2-7; 11 nucleotides align to TRBD2. Losses at the gene ends were 1 base for V and 0 bases for J; bases not matched to a gene: 2. This CDR3 is 16 amino acids long. CDR1 and CDR2 (germline): LGHNA, YNFKEQ.